This passage covers 23 T cell receptor beta chains from one sample sequenced in a study of T cell responses to AZD1222 COVID-19 vaccine (dated by TCRdb to 2020 to 2023). The sample's time point label, in plain terms: about 28 days (+/-7) after the second vaccine dose. The library was generated by the immunoSEQ multiplex PCR assay. The source is immuneACCESS, and TCRdb retained only in-frame sequences with V and J called. Part of the clones is not carried over; for the studies checked, unresolved V genes explain less than half of this, and the remainder is unexplained. Present in this sample are just over 150,000 clones, more than 75% of which were seen just once. 8% to 10% of the sample is taken by the ten largest. The specimen comprised peripheral blood, sampled 28 days after the second AZD1222 dose. Source of these receptors: an adult who received the AZD1222 COVID-19 vaccine.

This chain joins TRBV5-1 and TRBJ2-2; D gene unclear. The CDR3 runs 17 residues. Germline V CDR1 and CDR2: SGHRS, YFSETQ. Trimming removed 1 base from V and 1 base from J, with 14 bases in between. In DNA, the CDR3 is TGCGCCAGCAGCTTGCCCCCTGGAGCACTGAACACCGGGGAGCTGTTTTTT. It is translated as CASSLPPGALNTGELFF.

The chain has TRBV28 and TRBJ1-4; unclear D gene. The V end was cut by 4 bases, the J end by 4 bases, with 7 bases between. CDR3 length: 13 residues. Germline V gives CDR1 MDHEN, CDR2 SYDVKM. The CDR3 here is CASSSRNNEKLFF. Written as DNA, the CDR3 is TGTGCCAGCAGTTCCCGGAATAATGAAAAACTGTTTTTT.

This clone was counted a few times. CDR3 loop: CASSLKGWNTEAFF. The CDR3 bases are TGTGCCAGCAGTTTAAAGGGTTGGAACACTGAAGCTTTCTTT. V and J are TRBV27 and TRBJ1-1; D not resolved. The CDR3 has 14 residues. Germline V CDR1 and CDR2: MNHEY, SMNVEV (reference sequence). V was trimmed by 2 bases and J by 1 base, leaving 8 bases between them.

The chain employs TRBV7-9 and TRBJ2-2; 11 bases line up with TRBD2. Losses at the gene ends were 4 bases for V and 2 bases for J; bases not matched to a gene: 3. This CDR3 has 16 amino acids. Germline V gene sequence: CDR1 SEHNR, CDR2 FQNEAQ (reference sequence). CDR3 amino acids: CASSSGLAANTGELFF. In nucleotides, the CDR3 is TGTGCCAGCAGCTCGGGACTAGCGGCAAACACCGGGGAGCTGTTTTTT.

The rearrangement joins TRBV20-1 to TRBJ2-7; the match to TRBD1 covers 7 bases. V gave up 3 bases and J gave up 5 bases; unmatched junction bases: 16. This CDR3 is 16 amino acids long. From germline, CDR1 is DFQATT and CDR2 SNEGSKA (reference sequence). The CDR3 is CSASDPGQVNVDEQYF. In nucleotides, the CDR3 is TGCAGTGCTAGTGATCCCGGACAGGTGAACGTTGACGAGCAGTACTTC.

CDR3 sequence: CSGGQTQETQYF. In nucleotides, the CDR3 is TGCAGCGGGGGACAGACACAAGAGACCCAGTACTTC. This chain connects TRBV29-1 to TRBJ2-5; 7 bases are shared with TRBD1. The germline V gene encodes CDR1 SQVTM and CDR2 ANQGSEA. The CDR3 has 12 amino acids. V was pared by 7 bases and J by 2 bases, with 4 bases of the junction left unmatched.

This clone occurred once. The chain joins TRBV11-2 to TRBJ2-7; TRBD1 aligns across 7 bases. CDR1 is SGHAT and CDR2 is FQNNGV in the germline V gene. Losses at the gene ends were 6 bases for V and 12 bases for J; bases not matched to a gene: 14. This CDR3 is built from 13 residues. CDR3 in amino acids: CASSHRTGKGRYF. The CDR3 region has the DNA TGTGCCAGCAGTCACCGGACAGGCAAAGGTCGGTACTTC.

For the CDR3, the DNA is TGTGCCAGCACCCTAGGAGGGGTCGGGAGGGTCAACACCGGGGAGCTGTTTTTT. Its protein product is CASTLGGVGRVNTGELFF. V and J are TRBV7-3 and TRBJ2-2; TRBD2 agrees at 8 bases. The CDR3 loop spans 18 amino acids. Germline lookup yields CDR1 SGHTA and CDR2 FQGTGA. J gave up 2 bases and V 7 bases, and 15 bases lay outside the gene matches.

DNA for the CDR3: TGTGCCAGCAGTTTATCTTCAGGGGCCTCCTATGGCTACACCTTC. Translating it yields CASSLSSGASYGYTF. The V gene is TRBV28, the J gene TRBJ1-2, with D perhaps TRBD1 (6 bases). The CDR3 extends over 15 amino acids. Germline CDR1 and CDR2: MDHEN and SYDVKM. V lost 1 base and J 4 bases, leaving 13 bases between the germline ends.

The J gene is TRBJ1-1, the V gene TRBV20-1; 10 positions match TRBD1. Germline-derived CDR1 and CDR2 are DFQATT and SNEGSKA (reference sequence). The ends lost 3 bases at V and 10 bases at J; junction bases unmatched: 8. CDR3 size: 13 residues. CDR3 bases: TGCAGTGCTAGTTCGGGACAGGGGACCGGAGCTTTCTTT. This gives the protein CSASSGQGTGAFF.

The gene calls are TRBV7-3 and TRBJ2-5, with 7 bases fitting TRBD2. The CDR3 has 17 residues. J lost 5 bases, V lost 5 bases, and 17 bases had no gene match. Germline lookup yields CDR1 SGHTA and CDR2 FQGTGA. The CDR3: CASSPERGGRAVETQYF. CDR3 bases: TGTGCCAGCAGCCCCGAAAGGGGAGGGAGGGCCGTGGAGACCCAGTACTTC.

V gene TRBV4-1 combines with J gene TRBJ2-2; TRBD2 matches 7 bases. Germline CDR1 reads MGHRA; CDR2 reads YSYEKL. V gave up 1 base and J gave up 6 bases; unmatched junction bases: 8. The CDR3 has 16 residues. The CDR3 region has the DNA TGCGCCAGCAGCCAAGGACGGGGGGTCTGGGCCGGGGAGCTGTTTTTT. Protein sequence: CASSQGRGVWAGELFF.

The rearrangement links TRBV28 to TRBJ1-5; tentatively, D is TRBD1 (5 bases). The germline V and J ends were trimmed by 4 bases and 1 base, with 8 bases remaining between them. The germline CDR1 and CDR2 sequences are MDHEN and SYDVKM. The length of the CDR3 is 14 residues. CDR3 nucleotides: TGTGCCAGCAGTTGGGCAGGGAGCAATCAGCCCCAGCATTTT. Encoded protein: CASSWAGSNQPQHF. Combining the CDR3 with reference TRBV28 and TRBJ1-5 gives the whole variable domain DVKVTQSSRYLVKRTGEKVFLECVQDMDHENMFWYRQDPGLGLRLIYFSYDVKMKEKGDIPEGYSVSREKKERFSLILESASTNQTSMYLCASSWAGSNQPQHFGDGTRLSIL.

This CDR3 is CASSRGGAGNEQFF. DNA for the CDR3: TGTGCCAGCTCACGGGGGGGCGCGGGCAATGAGCAGTTCTTC. The chain recombines TRBV28 with TRBJ2-1; 8 bases agree with TRBD2. There are 14 residues in the CDR3. Germline CDR1 reads MDHEN; CDR2 reads SYDVKM. V dropped 8 bases and J dropped 6; count of bases not matched to a gene: 9.

The chain combines TRBV28 with TRBJ2-6, with unresolved D. In germline, CDR1 is MDHEN, CDR2 SYDVKM. Trimming removed 6 bases from V and 9 bases from J, with 6 bases in between. The CDR3 spans 11 residues. CDR3 bases: TGTGCCAGCAGGTTCCTCAACGTCCTGACTTTC. Translating gives CASRFLNVLTF.

The table lists this clone with a count of one. The J gene is TRBJ2-1, the V gene TRBV29-1; 8 positions agree with TRBD2. The CDR3 loop spans 11 amino acids. Germline V gene data show CDR1 as SQVTM and CDR2 as ANQGSEA. After removal of 7 bases from V and 10 bases from J, the junction contained 6 bases not matched to a gene. The CDR3 DNA reads as TGCAGCGGATCCGGGACTAGAGAGCAGTTCTTC. It yields the protein CSGSGTREQFF.

The chain recombines TRBV4-2 with TRBJ2-1; 10 bases line up with TRBD2. The CDR3 contains 15 residues. The V gene end was trimmed by 4 bases and the J gene end by 4 bases; junction bases not matched to a gene: 4. CDR1 LGHNA and CDR2 YNFKEQ come from the germline V gene. The CDR3 loop is CASSRAGGDYNEQFF. In DNA form, the CDR3 reads TGTGCCAGCAGCCGAGCGGGAGGGGATTACAATGAGCAGTTCTTC.

This chain links TRBV23-1 with TRBJ1-1; TRBD1 aligns across 12 bases. TRBV23-1 qualifies as an ORF whose function is uncertain. This CDR3 region has 16 residues. Unmatched junction bases numbered 7, after V lost 4 bases and J lost 4 bases. The CDR3 loop is CASSPSGQGAATEAFF. CDR3 in DNA: TGCGCCAGCAGTCCCTCGGGACAGGGGGCGGCCACTGAAGCTTTCTTT.

This chain links TRBV6-5 with TRBJ1-1; weak D call: TRBD1 (5 bases). Germline V lookup: CDR1 MNHEY, CDR2 SVGAGI. This CDR3 has 14 amino acids. V lost 2 bases and J lost 1, with 8 bases in between. The CDR3 sequence is CASSYGHPNTEAFF. CDR3 bases: TGTGCCAGCAGTTACGGACATCCGAACACTGAAGCTTTCTTT.

The genes are TRBV7-9 and TRBJ1-1; no clear D. Trimming removed 6 bases at V and 4 bases at J, with 15 bases between. CDR1 is SEHNR, CDR2 FQNEAQ, per germline (reference sequence). CDR3 size: 14 residues. DNA for the CDR3: TGTGCCAGCAGGGTATTCGCCGCCGGCACTGAAGCTTTCTTT. Translating gives CASRVFAAGTEAFF.

This sequence joins TRBV19 and TRBJ1-6; D gene ambiguous. The V and J ends lost 3 bases and 8 bases respectively, with 11 bases between them. Germline V gene lookup returns CDR1 LNHDA and CDR2 SQIVND (reference sequence). This CDR3 region has 14 residues. This CDR3 reads CASSIAGKDSPLHF. CDR3 sequence (DNA): TGTGCCAGTAGTATCGCTGGAAAGGATTCACCCCTCCACTTT.

This clone was picked up one time. The chain couples TRBV28 to TRBJ1-1, with D unclear. Germline V gene sequence: CDR1 MDHEN, CDR2 SYDVKM. This CDR3 is built from 13 residues. V lost 3 bases and J 11 bases, leaving 16 bases between the germline ends. The CDR3 spells CASSLGNSGEAFF. CDR3 in DNA: TGTGCCAGCAGTTTGGGAAATTCCGGGGAGGCTTTCTTT.

This sequence joins TRBV9 and TRBJ2-2, with D possibly matching TRBD1 (6 bases). Deletions cut 3 bases from V and 5 bases from J, with 11 bases between. The CDR3 is 14 amino acids. CDR1 and CDR2 from the germline V gene are SGDLS and YYNGEE. The CDR3 spells CASSAGTGTGELFF. DNA of the CDR3: TGTGCCAGCAGCGCCGGAACAGGGACCGGGGAGCTGTTTTTT.